This TCR beta chain was captured in a study of shared clonotypes between healthy human individuals. Each replicate PCR on the sorted subsets used roughly 200 ng DNA (around 30,000 T cell genomes). Data came from immunoSEQ multiplex PCR; TCRdb stores just in-frame clones and leaves some out. In the table there are some 2.4 million clones, 93% of which are singletons. The trim removed 2 bases at V and 0 bases at J, leaving 3 bases unmatched. Looked up from germline, CDR1 is SGHRS and CDR2 is YFSETQ. CDR3 length: 15 residues. To note about this clone: The sample contains more than one DNA sequence encoding this CDR3.

The V call is TRBV5-1, the J call TRBJ2-3; 7 bases fit TRBD1. Material for sequencing was naive CD4+ T cells from PBMCs. The subset was: CD45RA+ positively selected. This sequence originates from a young man in good health. Some clones in this sample may be carry-over from other donors' samples. CDR3 amino acids: CASSFPGGSTDTQYF. CDR3 nucleotide sequence: TGCGCCAGCAGCTTCCCAGGGGGAAGCACAGATACGCAGTATTTT. The full variable domain, with the rest looked up from reference TRBV5-1 and TRBJ2-3, is KAGVTQTPRYLIKTRGQQVTLSCSPISGHRSVSWYQQTPGQGLQFLFEYFSETQRNKGNFPGRFSGRQFSNSRSEMNVSTLELGDSALYLCASSFPGGSTDTQYFGPGTRLTVL.